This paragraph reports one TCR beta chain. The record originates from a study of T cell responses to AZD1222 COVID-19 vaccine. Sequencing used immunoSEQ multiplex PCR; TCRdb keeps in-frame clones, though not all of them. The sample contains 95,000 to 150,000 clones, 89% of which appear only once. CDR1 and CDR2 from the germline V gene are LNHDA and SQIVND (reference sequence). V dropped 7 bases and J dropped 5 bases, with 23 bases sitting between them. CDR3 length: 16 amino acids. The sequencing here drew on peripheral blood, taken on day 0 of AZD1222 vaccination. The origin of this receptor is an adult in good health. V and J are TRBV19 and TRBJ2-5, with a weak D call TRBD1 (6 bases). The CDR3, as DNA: TGTGCCAGTACTCCAGGGGCCACGCGCCTTGGGGAGACCCAGTACTTC. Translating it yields CASTPGATRLGETQYF. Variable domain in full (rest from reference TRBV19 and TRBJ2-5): DGGITQSPKYLFRKEGQNVTLSCEQNLNHDAMYWYRQDPGQGLRLIYYSQIVNDFQKGDIAEGYSVSREKKESFPLTVTSAQKNPTAFYLCASTPGATRLGETQYFGPGTRLLVL.